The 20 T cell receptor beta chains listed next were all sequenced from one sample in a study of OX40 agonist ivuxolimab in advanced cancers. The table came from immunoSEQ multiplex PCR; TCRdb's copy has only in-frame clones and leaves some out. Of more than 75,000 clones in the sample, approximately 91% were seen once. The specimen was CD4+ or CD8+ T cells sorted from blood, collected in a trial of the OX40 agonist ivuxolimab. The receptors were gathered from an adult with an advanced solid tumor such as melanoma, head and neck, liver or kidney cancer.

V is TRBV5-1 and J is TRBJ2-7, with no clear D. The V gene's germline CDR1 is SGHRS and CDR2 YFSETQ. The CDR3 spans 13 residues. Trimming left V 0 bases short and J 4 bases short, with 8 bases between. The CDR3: CASSLGWEYEQYF. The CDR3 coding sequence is TGCGCCAGCAGCTTGGGGTGGGAATACGAGCAGTACTTC.

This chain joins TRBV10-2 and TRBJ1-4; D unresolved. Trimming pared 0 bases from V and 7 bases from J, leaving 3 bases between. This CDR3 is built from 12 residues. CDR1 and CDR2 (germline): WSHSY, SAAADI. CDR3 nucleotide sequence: TGCGCCAGCAGTGAGTCGAGTGAAAAACTGTTTTTT. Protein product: CASSESSEKLFF.

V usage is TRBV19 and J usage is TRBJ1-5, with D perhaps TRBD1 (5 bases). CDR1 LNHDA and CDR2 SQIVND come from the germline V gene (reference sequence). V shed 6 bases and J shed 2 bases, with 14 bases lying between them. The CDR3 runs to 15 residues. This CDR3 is CASRDSGSGNQPQHF. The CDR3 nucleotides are TGTGCCAGTAGGGACTCAGGGTCCGGCAATCAGCCCCAGCATTTT.

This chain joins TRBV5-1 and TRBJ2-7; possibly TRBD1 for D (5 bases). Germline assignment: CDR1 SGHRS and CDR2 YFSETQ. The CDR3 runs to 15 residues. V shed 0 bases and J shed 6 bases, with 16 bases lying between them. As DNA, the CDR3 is TGCGCCAGCAGCTTGGGGGCAGGGCCGCTGGGCGAGCAGTACTTC. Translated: CASSLGAGPLGEQYF.

CDR3 DNA sequence: TGTGCCAGCAGCCAGGGACAGGGAAACACCATATATTTT. This sequence encodes CASSQGQGNTIYF. The chain recombines TRBV2 with TRBJ1-3, with TRBD1 identical over 7 bases. CDR1 is SNHLY and CDR2 is FYNNEI in the germline V gene. The V gene end was trimmed by 6 bases and the J gene end by 4 bases; junction bases not matched to a gene: 3. This CDR3 is 13 amino acids long. The complete variable domain, with remaining parts taken from reference TRBV2 and TRBJ1-3, reads EPEVTQTPSHQVTQMGQEVILRCVPISNHLYFYWYRQILGQKVEFLVSFYNNEISEKSEIFDDQFSVERPDGSNFTLKIRSTKLEDSAMYFCASSQGQGNTIYFGEGSWLTVV.

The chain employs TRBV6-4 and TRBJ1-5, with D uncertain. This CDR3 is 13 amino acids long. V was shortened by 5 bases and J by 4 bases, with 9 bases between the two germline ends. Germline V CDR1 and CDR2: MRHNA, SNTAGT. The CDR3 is CASSLTENQPQHF. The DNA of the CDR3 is TGTGCCAGCAGTTTGACGGAGAATCAGCCCCAGCATTTT.

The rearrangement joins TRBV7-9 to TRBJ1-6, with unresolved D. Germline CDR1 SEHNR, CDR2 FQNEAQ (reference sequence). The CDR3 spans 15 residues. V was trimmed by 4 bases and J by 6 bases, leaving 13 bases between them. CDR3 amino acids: CASSSSGLTNSPLHF. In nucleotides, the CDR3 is TGTGCCAGCAGCTCTTCGGGGTTGACTAATTCACCCCTCCACTTT.

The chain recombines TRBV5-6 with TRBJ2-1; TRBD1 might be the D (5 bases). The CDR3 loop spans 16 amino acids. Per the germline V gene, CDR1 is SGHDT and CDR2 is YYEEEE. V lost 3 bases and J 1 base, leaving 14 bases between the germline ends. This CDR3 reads CASSSLDIISYNEQFF. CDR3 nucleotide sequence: TGTGCCAGCAGCTCCCTGGACATCATATCCTACAATGAGCAGTTCTTC.

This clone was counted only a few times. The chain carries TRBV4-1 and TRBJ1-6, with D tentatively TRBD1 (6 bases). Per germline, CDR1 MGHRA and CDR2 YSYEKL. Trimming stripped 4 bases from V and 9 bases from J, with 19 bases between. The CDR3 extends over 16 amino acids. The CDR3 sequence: CASSPPTGWGVSPLHF. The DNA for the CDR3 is TGCGCCAGCAGCCCCCCGACAGGTTGGGGGGTTTCACCCCTCCACTTT.

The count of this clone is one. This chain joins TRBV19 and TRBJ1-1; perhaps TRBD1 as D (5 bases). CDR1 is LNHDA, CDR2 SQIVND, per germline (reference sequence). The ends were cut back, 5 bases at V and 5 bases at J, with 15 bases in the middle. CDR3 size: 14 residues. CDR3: CASSPLIGGTEAFF. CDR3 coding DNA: TGTGCCAGTAGTCCCCTAATTGGGGGGACTGAAGCTTTCTTT.

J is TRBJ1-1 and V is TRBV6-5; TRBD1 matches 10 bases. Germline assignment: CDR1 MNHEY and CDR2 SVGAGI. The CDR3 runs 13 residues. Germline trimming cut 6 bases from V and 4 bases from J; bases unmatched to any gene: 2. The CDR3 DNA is TGTGCCAGCAGGACAGGGGGCCGCACTGAAGCTTTCTTT. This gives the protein CASRTGGRTEAFF.

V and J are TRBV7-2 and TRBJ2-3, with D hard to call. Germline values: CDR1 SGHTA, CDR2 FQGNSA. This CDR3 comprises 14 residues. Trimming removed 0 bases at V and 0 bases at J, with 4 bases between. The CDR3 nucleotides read TGTGCCAGCAGCTTAGCGTCCAGCACAGATACGCAGTATTTT. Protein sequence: CASSLASSTDTQYF.

The CDR3 spells CASSPLPMETQYF. CDR3 DNA sequence: TGTGCCAGCTCACCTCTACCTATGGAGACCCAGTACTTC. The chain recombines TRBV18 with TRBJ2-5, with D uncertain. The germline V gene encodes CDR1 KGHSH and CDR2 LQKENI. The V and J ends lost 3 bases and 5 bases respectively, with 10 bases between them. The CDR3 has 13 amino acids.

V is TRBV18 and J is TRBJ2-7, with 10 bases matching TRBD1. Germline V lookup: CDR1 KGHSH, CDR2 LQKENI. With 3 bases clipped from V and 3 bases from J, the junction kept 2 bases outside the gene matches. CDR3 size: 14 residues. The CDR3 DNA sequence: TGTGCCAGCTCACCGACAGGGGGCCGCTACGAGCAGTACTTC. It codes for CASSPTGGRYEQYF.

The CDR3 here is CASSWELAGGPQYF. The CDR3 nucleotides read TGCGCCAGCAGCTGGGAACTAGCGGGAGGGCCACAGTACTTC. V and J are TRBV5-1 and TRBJ2-4, with 13 bases lining up with TRBD2. Germline V gene lookup returns CDR1 SGHRS and CDR2 YFSETQ. The CDR3 consists of 14 residues. With V trimmed by 3 bases and J by 13 bases, 7 bases remained unmatched.

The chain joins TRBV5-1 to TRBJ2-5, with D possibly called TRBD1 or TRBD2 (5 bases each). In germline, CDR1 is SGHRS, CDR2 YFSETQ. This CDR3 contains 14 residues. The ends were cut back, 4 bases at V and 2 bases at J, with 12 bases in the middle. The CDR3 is CASSPGTRQETQYF. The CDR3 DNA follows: TGCGCCAGCAGCCCGGGGACGAGGCAAGAGACCCAGTACTTC.

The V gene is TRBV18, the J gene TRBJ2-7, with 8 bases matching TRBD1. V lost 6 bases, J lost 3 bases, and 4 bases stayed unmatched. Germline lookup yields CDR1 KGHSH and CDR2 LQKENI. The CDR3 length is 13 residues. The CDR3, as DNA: TGTGCCAGCTCGATTACAGGGGGCTACGAGCAGTACTTC. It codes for CASSITGGYEQYF.

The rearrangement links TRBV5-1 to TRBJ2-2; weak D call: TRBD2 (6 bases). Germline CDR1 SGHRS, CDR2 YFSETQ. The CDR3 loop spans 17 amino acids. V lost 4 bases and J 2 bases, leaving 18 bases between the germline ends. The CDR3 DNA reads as TGCGCCAGCAGCCCAAAGATCCCGGGAGAAAACACCGGGGAGCTGTTTTTT. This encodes CASSPKIPGENTGELFF.

Here the CDR3 DNA reads TGCGCCAGCAGCCAAGACCAGGGCACCCACAGGTATTTT. Translated: CASSQDQGTHRYF. The chain recombines TRBV4-3 with TRBJ2-3, with TRBD1 as a possible D gene (5 bases). The CDR3 consists of 13 residues. Germline V gene sequence: CDR1 LGHNA, CDR2 YSLEER. V was pared by 0 bases and J by 14 bases, with 15 bases between.

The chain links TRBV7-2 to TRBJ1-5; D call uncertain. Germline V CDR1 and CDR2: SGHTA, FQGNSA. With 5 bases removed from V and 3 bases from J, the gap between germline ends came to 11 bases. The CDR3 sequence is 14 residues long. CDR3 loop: CASSQPPNNQPQHF. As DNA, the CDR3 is TGTGCCAGCAGCCAACCCCCCAACAATCAGCCCCAGCATTTT.